This T cell receptor beta chain is from a study of blood T cell repertoires in COVID-19. How the authors handled the data: Estimation of nucleated cell counts relied on the amplification of reference gene primers. TCRdb's table, derived via immunoSEQ multiplex PCR, lists solely in-frame clones and lacks some. Clonal size and the V and J genes are those of that table, whereas D and trimming came from the DNA. The sample yields over 120,000 clones, roughly 78% seen once. This CDR3 is built from 18 residues. Germline V gene sequence: CDR1 SGHRS, CDR2 YFSETQ. V was pared by 4 bases and J by 2 bases, with 13 bases of the junction left unmatched.

The TCR was taken from a woman aged 45 to 65 who had recovered from COVID-19. Sequencing was done on a sample of PBMCs or T cells enriched from blood (not recorded which). This chain joins TRBV5-1 and TRBJ1-5, with 9 positions matching TRBD1. CDR3 amino acids: CASSRGQGESIGNQPQHF. CDR3 coding DNA: TGCGCCAGCAGCAGGGGACAGGGCGAATCAATCGGCAATCAGCCCCAGCATTTT.